The source of this T cell receptor (beta chain) is a study of post-analysis software for immune sequencing data. Overall study context: Relapsing-remitting, secondary progressive and progressive-relapsing courses of multiple sclerosis were included. Findings and limits, study-wide: By F measure, samples from a shared preparation batch strongly co-clustered. Multiple sclerosis patients had significantly lower normalized Chao1 diversity than controls. Higher frequency in patients than in controls was seen for several TRBV segments, with TRBV5-6, TRBV5-1 and TRBV20-1 among them.

With respect to this clonotype: The antigen remains unidentified.

Unique molecular identifiers were built into the TCR beta cDNA libraries. TCRdb redid the calling of the PCR reads with MiXCR, one entry per CDR3 protein. The sample consists of 750,000 to 900,000 distinct CDR3 sequences, under 60% of them appearing once. The CDR3 is 14 residues long. CDR1 and CDR2 (germline): SEHNR, FQNEAQ (reference sequence). V gave up 5 bases and J gave up 6 bases, with 15 bases separating them. The sequencing input was blood. The source of this sequence is a girl between 5 and 17 years old with multiple sclerosis. The chain is built from TRBV7-9 and TRBJ2-3; D is possibly TRBD2 (6 bases). This CDR3 reads CASSPKGTPDTQYF. Here the CDR3 DNA reads TGTGCCAGCAGCCCAAAAGGGACTCCCGATACGCAGTATTTT.